Included here is one T cell receptor beta chain sequence, with context. The CDR3 spans 13 residues. Germline CDR1 MNHEY, CDR2 SMNVEV (reference sequence). The V and J ends lost 5 bases and 10 bases respectively, with 15 bases between them. This specimen belongs to a study of blood T cell repertoires in COVID-19. The overall study: The analysed material was cDNA or gDNA that came from T cells, B-cell-depleted T cells, or PBMCs.

Per the original data handling: The authors estimated nucleated cell counts from reference gene primer amplification. Sequencing was performed with immunoSEQ multiplex PCR; in TCRdb, only in-frame clones are kept and a portion is missing. V, J and clone size are taken as reported in that table, and D and trimming were inferred from the DNA itself. The sample lists around 67,000 clones; roughly 81% were seen once. Specimen: peripheral blood. V is TRBV27 and J is TRBJ2-1; D perhaps matches TRBD1 (6 bases). This receptor was identified in a human donor in a cohort sampled during active COVID-19. The CDR3 region is CASSDPPQGEQFF. The CDR3, as DNA: TGTGCCAGCAGTGACCCCCCGCAGGGGGAGCAGTTCTTC.